These 2 T cell receptor beta chains were all obtained from the same sample, sequenced in a study of CD8+ T cells in alopecia areata. Reverse transcribed after extraction, RNA yielded cDNA as the sequencing template. Sequencing was performed with immunoSEQ multiplex PCR; in TCRdb, only in-frame clones are kept and a portion is missing. Of 150,000 to 200,000 clones in the sample, around 71% were seen once. Sequenced here: CD8+ T cells sorted from blood, sampled at week 0. These receptors were collected from a human donor with alopecia areata.

This clone occurred a few times. V usage is TRBV5-1 and J usage is TRBJ2-5, with 7 bases identical to TRBD1. The ends lost 1 base at V and 5 bases at J; junction bases unmatched: 8. This CDR3 has 15 residues. CDR1 SGHRS and CDR2 YFSETQ come from the germline V gene. CDR3: CASSLRTARGETQYF. In nucleotides, the CDR3 is TGCGCCAGCAGCTTGCGGACAGCCAGGGGGGAGACCCAGTACTTC.

The chain joins TRBV6-5 to TRBJ2-7; TRBD1 matches 7 bases. Germline assignment: CDR1 MNHEY and CDR2 SVGAGI. The CDR3 is 13 amino acids. The junction had 6 bases not matched to a gene; V was cut back by 5 bases and J by 5 bases. In nucleotides, the CDR3 is TGTGCCAGCAGTGGGCGAGGGGGCGACGAGCAGTACTTC. Protein: CASSGRGGDEQYF.